These 30 T cell receptor beta chains came from one sample sequenced in a study. Each CDR3 protein gets one entry after TCRdb re-called the RT-PCR reads with MiXCR. This table has about 680,000 distinct CDR3 sequences, 13% to 15% appearing once. Material for sequencing was memory CD4+ T cells from blood. These receptors all stem from a female donor in good health, serving as a healthy control.

In this sample, this clonotype turned up a few times. The CDR3 loop is CASSPGTGKANEQFF. In DNA form, the CDR3 reads TGTGCCAGCAGCCCTGGGACAGGGAAAGCCAATGAGCAGTTCTTC. V gene TRBV7-2 combines with J gene TRBJ2-1; 9 bases are a match to TRBD1. The CDR3 sequence is 15 residues long. In germline, CDR1 is SGHTA, CDR2 FQGNSA. V shed 5 bases, J shed 6 bases, and the junction held 8 bases outside the gene matches.

The rearrangement joins TRBV9 to TRBJ1-4; weak D call: TRBD1 (6 bases). V gave up 6 bases and J gave up 5 bases, with 17 bases separating them. Germline lookup yields CDR1 SGDLS and CDR2 YYNGEE. The CDR3 has 15 amino acids. CDR3 sequence reads: CASTLGAQRNEKLFF. DNA of the CDR3: TGTGCCAGCACCCTGGGGGCGCAGCGGAATGAAAAACTGTTTTTT.

In its sample, this clonotype was seen a few times. V is TRBV11-2 and J is TRBJ2-1, with 7 bases identical to TRBD2. The germline V gene has CDR1 SGHAT and CDR2 FQNNGV. There are 15 residues in the CDR3. The junction had 9 bases not matched to a gene; V was cut back by 4 bases and J by 6 bases. The DNA for the CDR3 is TGTGCCAGCAGCTCGTCTAGCGGAGCCCCCAATGAGCAGTTCTTC. It encodes CASSSSSGAPNEQFF.

The rearrangement uses TRBV11-2 and TRBJ2-3; perhaps TRBD1 as D (6 bases). Germline V gene data show CDR1 as SGHAT and CDR2 as FQNNGV. V gave up 7 bases and J gave up 5 bases, with 10 bases separating them. This CDR3 is 12 amino acids long. The CDR3 region is CASTWGRDTQYF. Here the CDR3 DNA reads TGTGCCAGCACCTGGGGGCGAGATACGCAGTATTTT.

The rearrangement links TRBV20-1 to TRBJ2-7; D might be TRBD1 (6 bases). Trimming took 1 base from V and 6 from J, leaving 13 bases between them. Per the germline V gene, CDR1 is DFQATT and CDR2 is SNEGSKA (reference sequence). The CDR3 extends over 13 amino acids. DNA of the CDR3: TGCAGTGCTAGAGTAGTGCAGGGGAGCGAGCAGTACTTC. This sequence encodes CSARVVQGSEQYF.

V gene TRBV21-1 combines with J gene TRBJ2-7. TRBV21-1 represents a pseudogene. The CDR3 is 12 residues long. This CDR3 reads CASITRSYEQYF. For the CDR3, the DNA is TGTGCCAGCATTACTCGTTCCTACGAGCAGTACTTC.

This clonotype was found a few times. The chain combines TRBV5-4 with TRBJ2-2, with D perhaps matching TRBD2 (5 bases). Deletions cut 0 bases from V and 3 bases from J, with 12 bases between. The CDR3 has 16 residues. Germline V gene sequence: CDR1 SGHNT, CDR2 YYREEE (reference sequence). CDR3 loop: CASSLGGQQYTGELFF. The CDR3 DNA is TGTGCCAGCAGCTTGGGAGGGCAACAATACACCGGGGAGCTGTTTTTT.

The rearrangement uses TRBV5-5 and TRBJ1-1, with 7 bases identical to TRBD1. Germline CDR1 is SGHKS and CDR2 is YYEKEE (reference sequence). With V trimmed by 1 base and J by 4 bases, 16 bases remained unmatched. The CDR3 has 18 residues. The CDR3 here is CASSLRLVIAGGRTEAFF. CDR3 bases: TGTGCCAGCAGCTTGAGGCTAGTAATTGCAGGGGGTCGCACTGAAGCTTTCTTT. The full variable domain, completed using reference TRBV5-5 and TRBJ1-1, is DAGVTQSPTHLIKTRGQQVTLRCSPISGHKSVSWYQQVLGQGPQFIFQYYEKEERGRGNFPDRFSARQFPNYSSELNVNALLLGDSALYLCASSLRLVIAGGRTEAFFGQGTRLTVV.

This clonotype has a count of ten or more. This rearrangement joins TRBV24-1 to TRBJ2-3; no firm D call. Trimming pared 5 bases from V and 0 bases from J, leaving 8 bases between. CDR3 size: 14 residues. The germline CDR1 and CDR2 sequences are KGHDR and SFDVKD. This CDR3 is CATSARTSTDTQYF. The CDR3 region has the DNA TGTGCCACCAGTGCCAGGACGAGCACAGATACGCAGTATTTT.

This clonotype was counted only a few times. The chain has TRBV19 and TRBJ2-2, with D unclear. This CDR3 is built from 13 residues. Germline CDR1 LNHDA, CDR2 SQIVND (reference sequence). Trimming pared 2 bases from V and 3 bases from J, leaving 4 bases between. This CDR3 reads CASSIQDTGELFF. The CDR3 DNA follows: TGTGCCAGTAGTATACAGGACACCGGGGAGCTGTTTTTT.

This chain uses TRBV5-1 with TRBJ2-1; 13 positions match TRBD2. Trimming took 4 bases from V and 7 from J; bases not matched to a gene: 5. CDR1 and CDR2 (germline): SGHRS, YFSETQ. CDR3 length: 15 residues. The CDR3 DNA is TGCGCCAGCAGCACACTAGCGGGAGGGCCGAATGAGCAGTTCTTC. Amino acid sequence: CASSTLAGGPNEQFF. Based on the CDR3 plus reference TRBV5-1 and TRBJ2-1, the full variable domain is KAGVTQTPRYLIKTRGQQVTLSCSPISGHRSVSWYQQTPGQGLQFLFEYFSETQRNKGNFPGRFSGRQFSNSRSEMNVSTLELGDSALYLCASSTLAGGPNEQFFGPGTRLTVL.

The chain's CDR3 is CASSQDGNIRGQPQHF. As DNA, the CDR3 is TGTGCCAGCAGCCAAGATGGAAATATCCGGGGTCAGCCCCAGCATTTT. The V gene is TRBV3-1, the J gene TRBJ1-5; D ambiguous. Deletions cut 0 bases from V and 6 bases from J, with 15 bases between. The germline CDR1 and CDR2 sequences are LGHDT and YNNKEL (reference sequence). The CDR3 has 16 amino acids.

This clonotype was seen a few times. The rearrangement joins TRBV20-1 to TRBJ2-3, with 10 bases that match TRBD1. Trimming removed 5 bases from V and 5 bases from J; junction bases left unmatched: 10. Germline assignment: CDR1 DFQATT and CDR2 SNEGSKA (reference sequence). This CDR3 region has 15 residues. The CDR3 sequence: CSAEVRTGGVDTQYF. CDR3 bases: TGCAGTGCTGAGGTCCGGACAGGGGGTGTAGATACGCAGTATTTT.

This clonotype has only a few counts. The chain employs TRBV6-5 and TRBJ2-5; D ambiguous. V shed 4 bases and J shed 5 bases, with 11 bases lying between them. The CDR3 sequence is 13 residues long. Germline CDR1 reads MNHEY; CDR2 reads SVGAGI. The CDR3 loop is CASSLTKLETQYF. The CDR3 DNA is TGTGCCAGCAGTTTAACGAAATTGGAGACCCAGTACTTC.

This clonotype was observed a handful of times. The chain uses TRBV7-6 and TRBJ2-3; D gene unclear. Trimming took off 0 bases at V and 2 bases at J, with 6 bases between the two ends. In germline, CDR1 is SGHVS, CDR2 FNYEAQ. The CDR3 contains 14 residues. CDR3 DNA sequence: TGTGCCAGCAGCTTAGCGATATACACAGATACGCAGTATTTT. It translates to CASSLAIYTDTQYF.

This clonotype came up many times. The chain is built from TRBV7-9 and TRBJ1-6, with 9 positions matching TRBD1. Germline loops: CDR1 SEHNR, CDR2 FQNEAQ (reference sequence). The CDR3 has 14 amino acids. V gave up 5 bases and J gave up 14 bases; unmatched junction bases: 10. CDR3 sequence reads: CASSTWTGEDTLHF. CDR3 nucleotide sequence: TGTGCCAGCAGCACATGGACAGGGGAGGATACCCTCCACTTT.

The chain is built from TRBV24-1 and TRBJ2-7; 10 nucleotides align to TRBD1. Germline CDR1 and CDR2: KGHDR and SFDVKD. The J segment lost 5 bases and the V segment lost 3 bases, leaving 6 bases of the junction unmatched. The CDR3 is 15 amino acids. The CDR3 is CATSDRTGGKDEQYF. In DNA, the CDR3 is TGTGCCACCAGTGATAGGACAGGGGGTAAAGACGAGCAGTACTTC.

This clonotype was observed at least ten times. The germline gene is not matched at one end of the junction; a read error may be the cause. The V gene is TRBV6-1, the J gene TRBJ1-1; unclear D gene. The CDR3 has 13 amino acids. Germline CDR1 and CDR2: MNHNS and SASEGT. The DNA of the CDR3 is TGCGCCAGCAGCGATGGGATGAACACTGAAGCTTTCTTT. Translated: CASSDGMNTEAFF.

In this sample, this clonotype turned up a few times. J is TRBJ2-5 and V is TRBV20-1, with TRBD2 as a possible D gene (6 bases). The V and J ends lost 5 bases and 7 bases respectively, with 20 bases between them. Germline V gene data show CDR1 as DFQATT and CDR2 as SNEGSKA (reference sequence). The CDR3 has 14 amino acids. The CDR3 sequence: CSAGAPSEDRTQYF. DNA of the CDR3: TGCAGTGCTGGGGCTCCTAGCGAGGATCGGACCCAGTACTTC.

This clonotype was seen a few times. The chain couples TRBV30 to TRBJ2-7; the D is unclear. Trimming pared 0 bases from V and 7 bases from J, leaving 4 bases between. The CDR3 is made up of 10 amino acids. Germline lookup yields CDR1 GTSNPN and CDR2 SVGIG (reference sequence). The CDR3 nucleotides are TGTGCCTGGAGTGTGGAGGAGCAGTACTTC. Amino acid sequence: CAWSVEEQYF.

This clonotype was counted a few times. This chain links TRBV7-2 with TRBJ1-2; possible D gene TRBD1, 5 bases. The CDR3 runs 13 residues. V lost 1 base, J lost 7 bases, and 10 bases lay in between. Germline V gene data show CDR1 as SGHTA and CDR2 as FQGNSA. The DNA for the CDR3 is TGTGCCAGCAGCTTAGGCAGGGACGTTGGCTACACCTTC. This gives the protein CASSLGRDVGYTF.

The rearrangement uses TRBV20-1 and TRBJ2-1; 9 bases map to TRBD2. The CDR3 spans 14 residues. Germline CDR1 DFQATT, CDR2 SNEGSKA (reference sequence). Trimming cost V 6 bases and J 7 bases; bases outside gene matches: 10. CDR3 sequence (DNA): TGCAGTGCCCTAGGCGGGGGGGCCGTGAATGAGCAGTTCTTC. Translation gives CSALGGGAVNEQFF.

This clonotype was seen many times. This sequence joins TRBV30 and TRBJ1-5, with 8 bases that match TRBD1. V shed 3 bases, J shed 5 bases, and the junction held 6 bases outside the gene matches. CDR1 GTSNPN and CDR2 SVGIG come from the germline V gene (reference sequence). The CDR3 runs to 14 residues. The CDR3: CAWSRTGWDQPQHF. CDR3 nucleotides: TGTGCCTGGAGCCGGACAGGGTGGGATCAGCCCCAGCATTTT. The whole variable domain, filled in from reference TRBV30 and TRBJ1-5, reads SQTIHQWPATLVQPVGSPLSLECTVEGTSNPNLYWYRQAAGRGLQLLFYSVGIGQISSEVPQNLSASRPQDRQFILSSKKLLLSDSGFYLCAWSRTGWDQPQHFGDGTRLSIL.

The CDR3 reads CASNRLAGVDEQFF. In nucleotides, the CDR3 is TGCGCCAGCAACCGACTAGCGGGAGTCGATGAGCAGTTCTTC. The chain recombines TRBV4-1 with TRBJ2-1; 12 nucleotides align to TRBD2. The CDR3 totals 14 residues. Germline assignment: CDR1 MGHRA and CDR2 YSYEKL. Trimming cost V 7 bases and J 8 bases; bases outside gene matches: 6.

J is TRBJ2-1 and V is TRBV28, with D unclear. Germline V gene data show CDR1 as MDHEN and CDR2 as SYDVKM. Trimming removed 3 bases from V and 5 bases from J, with 8 bases in between. This CDR3 is built from 13 residues. CDR3 amino acids: CASSLTKNNEQFF. The CDR3 region has the DNA TGTGCCAGCAGTTTGACCAAAAACAATGAGCAGTTCTTC.

In nucleotides, the CDR3 is TGTGCCAGCAGCTTACCAGGGGGCGTGGACTATGGCTACACCTTC. It translates to CASSLPGGVDYGYTF. The chain has TRBV7-9 and TRBJ1-2, with 8 positions matching TRBD1. CDR1 and CDR2 from the germline V gene are SEHNR and FQNEAQ (reference sequence). V was clipped by 2 bases and J by 3 bases; unmatched bases: 5. The CDR3 covers 15 residues.

The V and J genes are TRBV20-1 and TRBJ2-7, with D perhaps TRBD2 (6 bases). The ends were cut back, 4 bases at V and 6 bases at J, with 13 bases in the middle. The CDR3 runs to 12 residues. Germline CDR1 is DFQATT and CDR2 is SNEGSKA (reference sequence). CDR3 region: CSANPRRGEQYF. CDR3 nucleotides: TGCAGTGCTAACCCACGGCGGGGCGAGCAGTACTTC.

As for this clonotype: At one end, the junction sequence differs from germline, possibly due to a read error. This rearrangement joins TRBV11-2 to TRBJ2-4, with D unresolved. The CDR3 sequence is 11 residues long. The V gene's germline CDR1 is SGHAT and CDR2 FQNNGV. The CDR3 protein is CVSSPSNIQYF. CDR3 nucleotides: TGTGTCAGCAGCCCCAGCAACATTCAGTACTTC.

The chain combines TRBV20-1 with TRBJ2-5; unclear D gene. The V and J ends lost 6 bases and 7 bases respectively, with 15 bases between them. This CDR3 region has 12 residues. Germline-derived CDR1 and CDR2 are DFQATT and SNEGSKA (reference sequence). The CDR3 spells CSAPVGGWTQYF. The CDR3 DNA reads TGCAGTGCCCCCGTGGGTGGTTGGACCCAGTACTTC.

V and J are TRBV11-2 and TRBJ2-1; tentative D call: TRBD2 (6 bases). Germline lookup yields CDR1 SGHAT and CDR2 FQNNGV. The CDR3 spans 17 residues. Trimming took off 5 bases at V and 0 bases at J, with 17 bases between the two ends. As DNA, the CDR3 is TGTGCCAGCAGCCCCATCTGGGGGGTCCTCTCCTACAATGAGCAGTTCTTC. Protein sequence: CASSPIWGVLSYNEQFF.